This section outlines one T cell receptor (beta chain) sequence together with its context. The V gene lost 3 bases and the J gene lost 1 base, with 13 bases spanning the gap. Germline values: CDR1 SNHLY, CDR2 FYNNEI. The CDR3 is 15 amino acids. The data were obtained in a study of T cell changes during pregnancy in multiple sclerosis. Some clones are missing from TCRdb's copy, which holds only in-frame ones; the method was immunoSEQ multiplex PCR. The sample lists tens of thousands of clones, about 90% occurring once. The sequencing used peripheral blood, collected before pregnancy. The TCR comes from a female donor with multiple sclerosis, enrolled in a pregnancy study. This chain joins TRBV2 and TRBJ2-7; D is uncertain. CDR3 sequence (DNA): TGTGCCAGCAGTGATCTTCGGTCTGTGTCCTACGAGCAGTACTTC. Encoded protein: CASSDLRSVSYEQYF.